The clone carrying this TCR beta chain was recorded a few times. One entry per CDR3 protein results from TCRdb running MiXCR on the RT-PCR reads. Here the sample spans some 880,000 distinct CDR3 sequences, under 20% being singletons. The data are from a study of patients and donors after allogeneic stem cell transplantation. The V and J ends lost 5 bases and 6 bases respectively, with 22 bases between them. Germline V lookup: CDR1 MNHNS, CDR2 SASEGT. This CDR3 spans 16 amino acids. The sample was blood, either unsorted or a sorted T cell fraction (not recorded which). The V call is TRBV6-1, the J call TRBJ1-2; maybe TRBD1 (5 bases). The origin of this receptor is a human donor who was either an allogeneic HSCT recipient or a stem cell or donor lymphocyte infusion donor (not recorded which). It is not recorded whose cells these are; they may come from a transplant donor. This chain's CDR3 is CASSRASGRERNGYTF. In DNA form, the CDR3 reads TGTGCCAGCAGTCGCGCCTCGGGCAGGGAGAGAAATGGCTACACCTTC.